Listed here are 30 T cell receptor beta chains from one sample, sequenced in a study of T cell responses to AZD1222 COVID-19 vaccine. Method: immunoSEQ multiplex PCR; TCRdb's copy keeps in-frame clones and lacks some. The data show some 150,000 clones, about 91% seen once. The specimen was peripheral blood, collected on day 0 of MenACWY control vaccination. Source of these receptors: an adult in good health.

The rearrangement links TRBV28 to TRBJ1-2; tentatively, D is TRBD1 (5 bases). The CDR3 extends over 13 amino acids. Trimming removed 7 bases at V and 8 bases at J, with 17 bases between. The germline gives CDR1 MDHEN, CDR2 SYDVKM. The CDR3 DNA follows: TGTGCCAGCACCCCCCCAGGGACGAGGGGCTACACCTTC. It encodes CASTPPGTRGYTF.

Here the CDR3 DNA reads TGTGCCAGCAGTCGACAGGGGGCAAATGAGCAGTTCTTC. The encoded protein is CASSRQGANEQFF. The rearrangement joins TRBV12-3 or TRBV12-4 to TRBJ2-1; 10 bases line up with TRBD1. This CDR3 is built from 13 residues. V shed 5 bases and J 7 bases; nucleotides not matched to a gene: 2.

This clone was counted once. V usage is TRBV6-5 and J usage is TRBJ1-2; possible D gene TRBD1, 6 bases. Trimming cost V 0 bases and J 8 bases, with 16 bases left between them. Germline CDR1 MNHEY, CDR2 SVGAGI. This CDR3 has 15 amino acids. The CDR3 DNA follows: TGTGCCAGCAGTTACTCGCCAGGGGCGAGGGAGGGCTACACCTTC. Its protein is CASSYSPGAREGYTF.

The chain has TRBV19 and TRBJ2-7, with D tentatively TRBD1 (6 bases). V dropped 5 bases and J dropped 4 bases, with 15 bases sitting between them. CDR1 is LNHDA and CDR2 is SQIVND in the germline V gene (reference sequence). The CDR3 spans 14 residues. The CDR3 DNA is TGTGCCAGTAGTTCGACAGGAGGCGGGTACGAGCAGTACTTC. This sequence encodes CASSSTGGGYEQYF.

The chain is built from TRBV10-2 and TRBJ2-1; TRBD1 agrees at 10 bases. Trimming cost V 5 bases and J 5 bases; bases outside gene matches: 6. The CDR3 runs 15 residues. Germline values: CDR1 WSHSY, CDR2 SAAADI. The CDR3 DNA is TGCGCCAGCAGTCGTTGGGACAGGGGCAACAATGAGCAGTTCTTC. Residues: CASSRWDRGNNEQFF.

The CDR3 DNA follows: TGTGCCATCAGGCCCCAGGGGGTTACCTACAATGAGCAGTTCTTC. Translating gives CAIRPQGVTYNEQFF. V is TRBV10-3 and J is TRBJ2-1, with 7 bases aligning to TRBD1. After removal of 6 bases from V and 2 bases from J, the junction contained 7 bases not matched to a gene. The CDR3 is made up of 15 amino acids. CDR1 is ENHRY, CDR2 SYGVKD, per germline.

This chain uses TRBV7-9 with TRBJ1-1, with 8 bases matching TRBD1. This CDR3 contains 14 residues. V was pared by 5 bases and J by 3 bases, with 5 bases of the junction left unmatched. In germline, CDR1 is SEHNR, CDR2 FQNEAQ (reference sequence). The CDR3 sequence: CASSLGQGDTEAFF. For the CDR3, the DNA is TGTGCCAGCAGCCTAGGACAGGGCGACACTGAAGCTTTCTTT. Looking up the rest from reference TRBV7-9 and TRBJ1-1 gives the full variable domain: DTGVSQNPRHKITKRGQNVTFRCDPISEHNRLYWYRQTLGQGPEFLTYFQNEAQLEKSRLLSDRFSAERPKGSFSTLEIQRTEQGDSAMYLCASSLGQGDTEAFFGQGTRLTVV.

The chain couples TRBV7-6 to TRBJ2-2, with 12 bases aligning to TRBD2. The length of the CDR3 is 17 residues. Germline-derived CDR1 and CDR2 are SGHVS and FNYEAQ. V was pared by 5 bases and J by 8 bases, with 12 bases of the junction left unmatched. Written as DNA, the CDR3 is TGTGCCAGCAGCCCAAACCTCCTAGCGGGAGGGAAAGGGGAGCTGTTTTTT. Residues: CASSPNLLAGGKGELFF. Full variable domain (missing parts from reference TRBV7-6 and TRBJ2-2): GAGVSQSPRYKVTKRGQDVALRCDPISGHVSLYWYRQALGQGPEFLTYFNYEAQQDKSGLPNDRFSAERPEGSISTLTIQRTEQRDSAMYRCASSPNLLAGGKGELFFGEGSRLTVL.

The gene calls are TRBV9 and TRBJ1-6, with D tentatively TRBD1 (5 bases). Germline CDR1 and CDR2: SGDLS and YYNGEE. This CDR3 is 17 amino acids long. Trimming removed 4 bases at V and 7 bases at J, with 21 bases between. The CDR3 bases are TGTGCCAGCAGCCCTGGGTCGGGCAACAGGCCGAATTCACCCCTCCACTTT. Translating gives CASSPGSGNRPNSPLHF.

The chain is built from TRBV29-1 and TRBJ2-2; D is undetermined. This CDR3 region has 10 residues. The germline gives CDR1 SQVTM, CDR2 ANQGSEA. V lost 4 bases to trimming and J lost 7 bases, with 4 bases between them. The CDR3 nucleotides read TGCAGCGTTGGGGGCGGGGAGCTGTTTTTT. Its translation: CSVGGGELFF.

The chain has TRBV5-5 and TRBJ2-7, with 12 bases lining up with TRBD2. Germline V gene lookup returns CDR1 SGHKS and CDR2 YYEKEE (reference sequence). The CDR3 consists of 17 residues. V lost 2 bases and J lost 11; bases outside the gene matches: 17. CDR3 sequence (DNA): TGTGCCAGCAGCTTCCGGACTAGCGGGAACTTAGCCCTCTCGGAGTACTTC. This encodes CASSFRTSGNLALSEYF.

The table lists this clone with a count of one. The V call is TRBV6-5, the J call TRBJ2-1; a possible D gene is TRBD1 (6 bases). This CDR3 spans 14 amino acids. Per the germline V gene, CDR1 is MNHEY and CDR2 is SVGAGI. Between the trimmed V and J ends, which lost 6 bases and 7 bases, there was a span of 16 bases. CDR3 DNA sequence: TGTGCCAGCAGCCTAGGTCGGACAGCTAATGAGCAGTTCTTC. This translates into CASSLGRTANEQFF.

The rearrangement joins TRBV7-3 to TRBJ2-1; D might be TRBD1 or TRBD2, each matching 5 bases. The CDR3 covers 14 residues. Looked up from germline, CDR1 is SGHTA and CDR2 is FQGTGA. The ends were cut back, 0 bases at V and 6 bases at J, with 9 bases in the middle. DNA of the CDR3: TGTGCCAGCAGCTTAACTGGGACCCTCAATGAGCAGTTCTTC. Amino acids: CASSLTGTLNEQFF. Supplemented by reference TRBV7-3 and TRBJ2-1, the full variable domain reads GAGVSQTPSNKVTEKGKYVELRCDPISGHTALYWYRQSLGQGPEFLIYFQGTGAADDSGLPNDRFFAVRPEGSVSTLKIQRTERGDSAVYLCASSLTGTLNEQFFGPGTRLTVL.

The chain employs TRBV6-5 and TRBJ1-2; maybe TRBD1 (6 bases). This CDR3 region has 13 residues. Germline V gene lookup returns CDR1 MNHEY and CDR2 SVGAGI. Trimming cost V 6 bases and J 5 bases, with 13 bases left between them. For the CDR3, the DNA is TGTGCCAGCAGATCCAGGGGAGGGTATGGCTACACCTTC. Its protein is CASRSRGGYGYTF.

The rearrangement joins TRBV5-1 to TRBJ1-4; 7 bases map to TRBD1. The CDR3 extends over 14 amino acids. The ends lost 6 bases at V and 3 bases at J; junction bases unmatched: 5. Germline CDR1 and CDR2: SGHRS and YFSETQ. CDR3 in amino acids: CASNTGVPNEKLFF. The DNA of the CDR3 is TGCGCCAGCAACACAGGGGTGCCTAATGAAAAACTGTTTTTT.

The chain is built from TRBV7-2 and TRBJ2-5; 10 nucleotides agree with TRBD1. Germline trimming cut 5 bases from V and 2 bases from J; bases unmatched to any gene: 5. Germline V lookup: CDR1 SGHTA, CDR2 FQGNSA. The CDR3 sequence is 15 residues long. The CDR3 spells CASSPRDRGQETQYF. The CDR3 DNA sequence: TGTGCCAGCAGCCCCCGGGACAGGGGTCAAGAGACCCAGTACTTC.

V usage is TRBV19 and J usage is TRBJ1-5; 9 positions agree with TRBD1. The CDR3 has 16 amino acids. Germline CDR1 is LNHDA and CDR2 is SQIVND (reference sequence). The V segment lost 0 bases and the J segment 2 bases; nucleotides outside the gene matches: 2. The DNA of the CDR3 is TGTGCCAGTAGTATAGATAGGACAGGGGGCAATCAGCCCCAGCATTTT. Amino acid sequence: CASSIDRTGGNQPQHF.

The chain joins TRBV27 to TRBJ2-7, with 7 bases that match TRBD2. The V gene end was trimmed by 5 bases and the J gene end by 0 bases; junction bases not matched to a gene: 4. CDR1 is MNHEY, CDR2 SMNVEV, per germline (reference sequence). CDR3 length: 14 amino acids. The CDR3 DNA follows: TGTGCCAGCAGTGATGGGACTACCTCCTACGAGCAGTACTTC. As protein: CASSDGTTSYEQYF.

The rearrangement uses TRBV28 and TRBJ2-7; TRBD2 is a possible D gene (5 bases). Germline CDR1 is MDHEN and CDR2 is SYDVKM. The CDR3 covers 14 residues. The V end lost 3 bases, the J end lost 2 bases, and 11 bases lay between the germline ends. The CDR3 protein is CASSFGVDAYEQYF. CDR3 DNA sequence: TGTGCCAGCAGTTTCGGGGTAGACGCCTACGAGCAGTACTTC.

V is TRBV27 and J is TRBJ1-5; D call uncertain. This CDR3 has 13 amino acids. V was cut by 3 bases and J by 4 bases, with 7 bases left in between. The germline CDR1 and CDR2 sequences are MNHEY and SMNVEV (reference sequence). CDR3 coding DNA: TGTGCCAGCAGTTTGGTAGGTAATCAGCCCCAGCATTTT. It translates to CASSLVGNQPQHF.

The chain uses TRBV15 and TRBJ2-2, with a weak D call TRBD2 (6 bases). Germline V gene data show CDR1 as LNHNV and CDR2 as YYDKDF (reference sequence). The CDR3 is 14 residues long. Trimming shortened V by 1 base and J by 7 bases, and 10 bases separated the two germline ends. The CDR3 is CATSRGRRGGELFF. In DNA form, the CDR3 reads TGTGCCACCAGCAGAGGGAGGCGGGGCGGGGAGCTGTTTTTT. Variable domain in full (rest from reference TRBV15 and TRBJ2-2): DAMVIQNPRYQVTQFGKPVTLSCSQTLNHNVMYWYQQKSSQAPKLLFHYYDKDFNNEADTPDNFQSRRPNTSFCFLDIRSPGLGDTAMYLCATSRGRRGGELFFGEGSRLTVL.

CDR3 sequence (DNA): TGTGCTAGTGGTCTGCCGGGGGTAGTCGTTGATACGCAGTATTTT. Translated, it gives CASGLPGVVVDTQYF. J is TRBJ2-3 and V is TRBV12-5; perhaps TRBD2 as D (6 bases). CDR1 is LGHNT and CDR2 is FRNRAP in the germline V gene. CDR3 length: 15 amino acids. V lost 5 bases and J lost 6, with 18 bases in between.

The rearrangement uses TRBV3-1 (or the pseudogene TRBV3-2) and TRBJ1-3, with D perhaps TRBD1 (6 bases). There are 16 residues in the CDR3. Germline values: CDR1 LGHDT, CDR2 YNNKEL (reference sequence). V lost 0 bases, J lost 1 base, and 10 bases lay in between. The CDR3 is CASSQDGTISGNTIYF. The DNA for the CDR3 is TGTGCCAGCAGCCAAGATGGGACAATTTCTGGAAACACCATATATTTT.

CDR3 sequence (DNA): TGTGCCAGCAGTCTACCTCGGACTAGCGGGCCCTCCTACGAGCAGTACTTC. Protein: CASSLPRTSGPSYEQYF. J is TRBJ2-7 and V is TRBV6-6, with 11 bases fitting TRBD2. Trimming took 5 bases from V and 0 from J; bases not matched to a gene: 9. Germline V gene lookup returns CDR1 MNHNY and CDR2 SVGAGI (reference sequence). The CDR3 is 17 amino acids.

V is TRBV28 and J is TRBJ1-2; D is unresolved. Germline V gene sequence: CDR1 MDHEN, CDR2 SYDVKM. This CDR3 comprises 12 residues. V lost 6 bases to trimming and J lost 3 bases, with 8 bases between them. As DNA, the CDR3 is TGTGCCAGCAGGCCTGAGGACTATGGCTACACCTTC. It codes for CASRPEDYGYTF.

The chain is built from TRBV6-5 and TRBJ1-2, with D perhaps TRBD1 (6 bases). The CDR3 totals 11 residues. CDR1 MNHEY and CDR2 SVGAGI come from the germline V gene. Trimming stripped 7 bases from V and 6 bases from J, with 9 bases between. CDR3 coding DNA: TGTGCCAGCAACAGGGCGGATGGCTACACCTTC. This sequence encodes CASNRADGYTF.

The chain employs TRBV7-3 and TRBJ1-1, with D perhaps TRBD1 (5 bases). Germline values: CDR1 SGHTA, CDR2 FQGTGA. V gave up 2 bases and J gave up 1 base, with 14 bases separating them. This CDR3 has 16 residues. The CDR3 protein is CASSLVRGQGNTEAFF. CDR3 bases: TGTGCCAGCAGCTTAGTACGGGGCCAGGGGAACACTGAAGCTTTCTTT.

This chain joins TRBV7-6 and TRBJ1-1; 8 nucleotides match TRBD1. The CDR3 length is 15 residues. V shed 5 bases and J 1 base; nucleotides not matched to a gene: 6. Per the germline V gene, CDR1 is SGHVS and CDR2 is FNYEAQ. CDR3 sequence reads: CASSPTDRANTEAFF. In DNA form, the CDR3 reads TGTGCCAGCAGCCCTACGGACAGGGCGAACACTGAAGCTTTCTTT.

With regard to this clone: Germline is not matched at one junction end, which may reflect a read error. This chain links TRBV30 with TRBJ1-2; D is perhaps TRBD1 (6 bases). The CDR3 has 13 amino acids. The germline gives CDR1 GTSNPN, CDR2 SVGIG (reference sequence). DNA for the CDR3: TGTGCATGGAACCCTGGACAGAACTATGGCTACACCTTC. Protein sequence: CAWNPGQNYGYTF.

This clone appeared a single time. The chain combines TRBV19 with TRBJ2-3; D is possibly TRBD1 (5 bases). CDR1 is LNHDA and CDR2 is SQIVND in the germline V gene (reference sequence). There are 15 residues in the CDR3. V was pared by 5 bases and J by 2 bases, with 14 bases between. CDR3 protein: CASSSGWGSTDTQYF. The DNA for the CDR3 is TGTGCCAGTAGTTCCGGCTGGGGCTCCACAGATACGCAGTATTTT. The full variable domain, rest sourced from reference TRBV19 and TRBJ2-3, is DGGITQSPKYLFRKEGQNVTLSCEQNLNHDAMYWYRQDPGQGLRLIYYSQIVNDFQKGDIAEGYSVSREKKESFPLTVTSAQKNPTAFYLCASSSGWGSTDTQYFGPGTRLTVL.